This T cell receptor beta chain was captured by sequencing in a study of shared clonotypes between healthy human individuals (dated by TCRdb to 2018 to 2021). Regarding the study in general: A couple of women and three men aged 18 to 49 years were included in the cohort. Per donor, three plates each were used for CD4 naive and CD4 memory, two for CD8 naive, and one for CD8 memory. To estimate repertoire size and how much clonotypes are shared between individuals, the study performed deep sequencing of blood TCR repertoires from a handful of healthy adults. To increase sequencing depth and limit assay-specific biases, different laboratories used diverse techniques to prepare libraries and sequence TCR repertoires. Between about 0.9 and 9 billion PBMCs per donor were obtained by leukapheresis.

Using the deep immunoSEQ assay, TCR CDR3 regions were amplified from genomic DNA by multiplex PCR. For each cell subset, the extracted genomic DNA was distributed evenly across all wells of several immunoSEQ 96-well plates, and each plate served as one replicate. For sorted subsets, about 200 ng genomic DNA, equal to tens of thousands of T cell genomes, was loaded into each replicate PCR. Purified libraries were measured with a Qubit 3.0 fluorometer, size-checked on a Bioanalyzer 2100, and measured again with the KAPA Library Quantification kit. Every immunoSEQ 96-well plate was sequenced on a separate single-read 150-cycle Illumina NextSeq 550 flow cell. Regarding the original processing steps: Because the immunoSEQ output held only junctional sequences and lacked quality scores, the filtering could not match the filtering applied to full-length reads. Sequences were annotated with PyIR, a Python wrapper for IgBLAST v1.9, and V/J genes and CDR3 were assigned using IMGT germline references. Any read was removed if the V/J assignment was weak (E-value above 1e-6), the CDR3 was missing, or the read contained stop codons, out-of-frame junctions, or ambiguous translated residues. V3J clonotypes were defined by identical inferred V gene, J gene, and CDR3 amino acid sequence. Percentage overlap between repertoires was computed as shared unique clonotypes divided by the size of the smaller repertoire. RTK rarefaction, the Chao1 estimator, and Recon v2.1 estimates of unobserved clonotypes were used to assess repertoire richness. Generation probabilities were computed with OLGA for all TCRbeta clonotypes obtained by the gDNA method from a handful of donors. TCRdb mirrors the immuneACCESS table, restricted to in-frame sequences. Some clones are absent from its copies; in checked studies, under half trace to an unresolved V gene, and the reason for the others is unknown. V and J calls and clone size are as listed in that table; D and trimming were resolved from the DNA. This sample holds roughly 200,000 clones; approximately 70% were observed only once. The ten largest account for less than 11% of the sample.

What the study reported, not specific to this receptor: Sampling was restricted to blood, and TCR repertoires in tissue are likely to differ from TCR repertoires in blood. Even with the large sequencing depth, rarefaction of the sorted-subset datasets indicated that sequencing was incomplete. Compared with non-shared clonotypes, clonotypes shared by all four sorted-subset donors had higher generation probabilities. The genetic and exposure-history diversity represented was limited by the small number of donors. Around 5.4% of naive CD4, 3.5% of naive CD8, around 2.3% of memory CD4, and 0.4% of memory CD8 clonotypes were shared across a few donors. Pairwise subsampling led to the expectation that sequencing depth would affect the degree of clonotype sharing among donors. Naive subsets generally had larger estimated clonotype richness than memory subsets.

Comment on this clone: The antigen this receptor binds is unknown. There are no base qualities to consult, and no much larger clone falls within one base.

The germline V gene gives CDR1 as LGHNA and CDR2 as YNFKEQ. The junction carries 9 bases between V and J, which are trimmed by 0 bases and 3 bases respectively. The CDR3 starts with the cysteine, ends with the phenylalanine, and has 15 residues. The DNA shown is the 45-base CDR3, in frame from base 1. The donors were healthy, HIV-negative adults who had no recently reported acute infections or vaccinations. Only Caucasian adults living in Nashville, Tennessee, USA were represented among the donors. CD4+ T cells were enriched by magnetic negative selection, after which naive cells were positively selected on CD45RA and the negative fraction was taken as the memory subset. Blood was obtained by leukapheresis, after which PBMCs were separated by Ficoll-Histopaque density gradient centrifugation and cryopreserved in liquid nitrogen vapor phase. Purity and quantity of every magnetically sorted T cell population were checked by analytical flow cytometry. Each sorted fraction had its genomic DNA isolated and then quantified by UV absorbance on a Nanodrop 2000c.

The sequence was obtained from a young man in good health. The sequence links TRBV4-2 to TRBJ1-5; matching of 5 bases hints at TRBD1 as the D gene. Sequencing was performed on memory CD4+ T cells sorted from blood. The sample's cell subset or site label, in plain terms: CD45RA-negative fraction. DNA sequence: TGTGCCAGCAGCCAAGAGAGGGGTAACAATCAGCCCCAGCATTTT. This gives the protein CASSQERGNNQPQHF.